This T cell receptor beta chain appears in the sequencing data of a study of radiotherapy plus CTLA-4 blockade in lung cancer. Study summary: Disease control was present in more than 25% of patients, and objective responses in approximately 20%.

Chemo-refractory metastatic non-small-cell lung cancer patients received focal radiation with ipilimumab CTLA-4 blockade. Overall study results and limits: The best prediction of response reportedly came from early blood T cell clone dynamics, with interferon-beta.

The table came from immunoSEQ multiplex PCR; TCRdb's copy has only in-frame clones and leaves some out. This table has approximately 77,000 clones, about 84% appearing once. Comment on this clone: The antigen is not known.

The source was peripheral blood, collected from a patient treated with radiotherapy plus ipilimumab. The clonotype comes from a human donor with non-small cell lung cancer who had stable disease on radiotherapy plus ipilimumab.

The CDR3 sequence: CASSLRTSGGGSYNEQFF. CDR3 coding DNA: TGTGCCAGCAGCTTAAGGACTAGCGGGGGGGGTTCCTACAATGAGCAGTTCTTC. The chain recombines TRBV11-2 with TRBJ2-1; 15 bases are a match to TRBD2. Germline values: CDR1 SGHAT, CDR2 FQNNGV. The CDR3 is 18 amino acids. Trimming at V came to 2 bases and at J to 1 base, leaving 3 bases not matched to a gene.